The sequence of this TCR beta chain was determined in a study of read filtering for tumor transcriptome and immune sequencing. Study information: Under ten patients were R-ISS I, roughly 17 were R-ISS II, more than five were R-ISS III. Study findings and constraints: RNA-seq captured clonotypes less deeply and reliably than IR-seq. Correlation between methods rose after single-read clonotypes were removed.

At the time of active disease, bone marrow was collected from every patient. The table lists this clonotype with many counts. Its target is unknown. From 300 to 450 ng of RNA, a library with molecular barcoded alpha/delta and beta/gamma adaptors was made. One entry per CDR3 protein results from TCRdb running MiXCR on the reads. This table holds more than 100,000 distinct CDR3 sequences, 13% found once. The CDR3 extends over 16 amino acids. Germline V CDR1 and CDR2: SGHRS, YFSETQ. The J segment lost 1 base and the V segment lost 4 bases, leaving 7 bases of the junction unmatched. Sequencing was carried out using a population of CD138-negative cells sorted from bone marrow. The chain recombines TRBV5-1 with TRBJ2-1, with 8 bases that match TRBD2. The source of this sequence is a donor aged 40 or older with multiple myeloma. CDR3 protein: CASSPGSGRSYNEQFF. The CDR3 DNA follows: TGCGCCAGCAGCCCGGGAAGCGGGAGATCCTACAATGAGCAGTTCTTC.